The 13 T cell receptor beta chains in this list originate from one sample, sequenced in a study of T-cell reconstitution after alpha-beta-depleted transplantation in children. The library targeted TCRbeta and was prepared with unique molecular identifiers. TCRdb reanalysed the PCR reads using MiXCR and keeps one entry per CDR3 protein. In the table there are fewer than 450,000 distinct CDR3 sequences, around 15% of which are singletons. This specimen was PBMCs, mostly from graft donor cells, taken 360 days after TCRalphabeta/CD19-depleted stem cell transplant. Receptors were obtained from a male patient aged 2 to 10 who had a stem cell transplant for acute lymphoblastic leukemia, so the T cells may come from the graft donor.

CDR3: CASSMVSVADTQYF. CDR3 bases: TGTGCCAGTAGTATGGTTAGTGTCGCAGATACGCAGTATTTT. V gene TRBV19 combines with J gene TRBJ2-3; D unresolved. Germline CDR1 reads LNHDA; CDR2 reads SQIVND (reference sequence). The CDR3 extends over 14 amino acids. The germline V and J ends were trimmed by 3 bases and 4 bases, with 11 bases remaining between them.

The J gene is TRBJ2-2, the V gene TRBV12-3 or TRBV12-4; 10 bases are shared with TRBD2. This CDR3 region has 18 residues. With 3 bases clipped from V and 4 bases from J, the junction kept 11 bases outside the gene matches. CDR3 DNA: TGTGCCAGCAGTTTCCCCCTACTAGCGGGACCTGGCACCGGGGAGCTGTTTTTT. As protein: CASSFPLLAGPGTGELFF.

This sequence joins TRBV4-3 and TRBJ2-7; 11 bases align to TRBD2. This CDR3 has 16 amino acids. The J segment lost 2 bases and the V segment lost 1 base, leaving 4 bases of the junction unmatched. The germline V gene encodes CDR1 LGHNA and CDR2 YSLEER. CDR3 bases: TGCGCCAGCAGCCAAGCTCCGGGACTAGCGGCCTACGAGCAGTACTTC. Translating gives CASSQAPGLAAYEQYF.

The chain has TRBV12-3 or TRBV12-4 and TRBJ2-5; possible D gene TRBD2, 6 bases. The V gene lost 4 bases and the J gene lost 1 base, with 7 bases spanning the gap. This CDR3 comprises 13 residues. The CDR3: CASSSTSQETQYF. The CDR3 DNA sequence: TGTGCCAGCAGTTCGACTAGCCAAGAGACCCAGTACTTC.

This clonotype was detected ten times or more. The chain is built from TRBV7-2 and TRBJ2-2; a weak D match, TRBD2 (6 bases). Trimming removed 1 base from V and 4 bases from J, with 10 bases in between. Germline V CDR1 and CDR2: SGHTA, FQGNSA. This CDR3 is built from 15 residues. The chain's CDR3 is CASSLGLGLTGELFF. The CDR3 DNA is TGTGCCAGCAGCTTAGGACTAGGACTCACCGGGGAGCTGTTTTTT.

V gene TRBV27 combines with J gene TRBJ2-7, with TRBD1 matching over 9 bases. With V trimmed by 3 bases and J by 5 bases, 5 bases remained unmatched. The germline CDR1 and CDR2 sequences are MNHEY and SMNVEV (reference sequence). The CDR3 is 14 amino acids. CDR3: CASSFGDRAHEQYF. Written as DNA, the CDR3 is TGTGCCAGCAGTTTCGGGGACAGGGCCCACGAGCAGTACTTC.

This clonotype was seen ten or more times. This rearrangement joins TRBV29-1 to TRBJ2-1; the D gene is possibly TRBD2 (6 bases). In germline, CDR1 is SQVTM, CDR2 ANQGSEA. The CDR3 runs 12 residues. Trimming cost V 1 base and J 9 bases, with 10 bases left between them. DNA for the CDR3: TGCAGCGTTGAAGGCCTAGCGTCTGAGCAGTTCTTC. Translated: CSVEGLASEQFF.

This clonotype occurred a few times. The chain couples TRBV6-2 or TRBV6-3 to TRBJ1-2; 7 bases align to TRBD1. This CDR3 has 14 amino acids. Germline loops: CDR1 MNHEY, CDR2 SVGEGT. Trimming took 4 bases from V and 6 from J; bases not matched to a gene: 8. Here the CDR3 DNA reads TGTGCCAGCAGTTTCGTAGGGGGCGCGGATGGCTACACCTTC. It translates to CASSFVGGADGYTF.

This chain links TRBV20-1 with TRBJ2-1, with D possibly matching TRBD2 (5 bases). The V end was cut by 0 bases, the J end by 4 bases, with 16 bases between. This CDR3 is built from 16 residues. Looked up from germline, CDR1 is DFQATT and CDR2 is SNEGSKA (reference sequence). The CDR3 bases are TGCAGTGCTAGAGATAGGCGGGCCCCGGGGTACAATGAGCAGTTCTTC. Protein: CSARDRRAPGYNEQFF.

This chain links TRBV5-1 with TRBJ2-5; D may match TRBD1 or TRBD2 (6 bases each). Germline CDR1 is SGHRS and CDR2 is YFSETQ. The CDR3 contains 15 residues. V was clipped by 1 base and J by 0 bases, with 10 bases between them. The CDR3 sequence is CASSLRGTNQETQYF. The CDR3 bases are TGCGCCAGCAGCTTGCGCGGGACAAACCAAGAGACCCAGTACTTC.

This clonotype has more than one count but fewer than ten. The rearrangement links TRBV9 to TRBJ2-7, with D unclear. The CDR3 loop spans 14 amino acids. Per the germline V gene, CDR1 is SGDLS and CDR2 is YYNGEE. V lost 0 bases and J 3 bases, leaving 10 bases between the germline ends. The CDR3 region is CASSVDLAHYEQYF. The CDR3 region has the DNA TGTGCCAGCAGCGTAGATCTGGCCCACTACGAGCAGTACTTC. Using reference TRBV9 and TRBJ2-7 for the parts outside the CDR3, the full variable domain is DSGVTQTPKHLITATGQRVTLRCSPRSGDLSVYWYQQSLDQGLQFLIQYYNGEERAKGNILERFSAQQFPDLHSELNLSSLELGDSALYFCASSVDLAHYEQYFGPGTRLTVT.

This chain links TRBV5-1 with TRBJ2-5, with unresolved D. Looked up from germline, CDR1 is SGHRS and CDR2 is YFSETQ. The CDR3 runs to 15 residues. Between the trimmed V and J ends, which lost 1 base and 5 bases, there was a span of 15 bases. CDR3 DNA: TGCGCCAGCAGCTTGCGGATCCAGGCCCAGGAGACCCAGTACTTC. Protein product: CASSLRIQAQETQYF.

V and J are TRBV12-3 or TRBV12-4 and TRBJ2-5; no clear D. V was shortened by 5 bases and J by 2 bases, with 12 bases between the two germline ends. This CDR3 contains 14 residues. CDR3 coding DNA: TGTGCCAGCAGTCTGGCTTCCTTTCAAGAGACCCAGTACTTC. This translates into CASSLASFQETQYF.